These 9 T cell receptor beta chains were sequenced from one sample in a study of cytomegalovirus exposure and HLA in healthy donors. Researchers ran the PCR with 60 Vbeta and 13 Jbeta primers. Method: immunoSEQ multiplex PCR; TCRdb's copy keeps in-frame clones and lacks some. The sample lists 150,000 or so clones, approximately 84% occurring once. Sequenced: PBMCs. All receptors come from a woman in her fifties or sixties in good health and CMV-seropositive.

This chain links TRBV19 with TRBJ1-1, with TRBD1 identical over 9 bases. CDR1 is LNHDA, CDR2 SQIVND, per germline (reference sequence). Losses at the gene ends were 6 bases for V and 6 bases for J; bases not matched to a gene: 8. The CDR3 runs 14 residues. CDR3 in DNA: TGTGCCAGTAGAGGGCGGGACAGGGCCCCTGAAGCTTTCTTT. The encoded protein is CASRGRDRAPEAFF.

V gene TRBV20-1 combines with J gene TRBJ1-1; D is unclear. The CDR3 is 11 residues long. V was cut by 4 bases and J by 5 bases, with 8 bases left in between. Germline CDR1 is DFQATT and CDR2 is SNEGSKA (reference sequence). CDR3 nucleotides: TGCAGTGCTACCCACCGGACTGAAGCTTTCTTT. Its translation: CSATHRTEAFF.

J is TRBJ2-7 and V is TRBV7-8, with 7 bases aligning to TRBD2. The germline gives CDR1 SGHVS, CDR2 FQNEAQ. The CDR3 runs 15 residues. The V segment lost 7 bases and the J segment 1 base; nucleotides outside the gene matches: 10. The CDR3 DNA sequence: TGTGCCAGCACTCTCCTTGGGGGGGGATCCTACGAGCAGTACTTC. This sequence encodes CASTLLGGGSYEQYF. The entire variable domain, with the rest obtained from reference TRBV7-8 and TRBJ2-7, is as follows: GAGVSQSPRYKVAKRGQDVALRCDPISGHVSLFWYQQALGQGPEFLTYFQNEAQLDKSGLPSDRFFAERPEGSVSTLKIQRTQQEDSAVYLCASTLLGGGSYEQYFGPGTRLTVT.

This clone was seen only a few times. The J gene is TRBJ2-2, the V gene TRBV6-5; 8 positions agree with TRBD1. The CDR3 loop spans 15 amino acids. CDR1 and CDR2 (germline): MNHEY, SVGAGI. After removal of 6 bases from V and 4 bases from J, the junction contained 7 bases not matched to a gene. The CDR3 loop is CASRPPDRATGELFF. Written as DNA, the CDR3 is TGTGCCAGCAGGCCCCCGGACAGGGCCACCGGGGAGCTGTTTTTT.

This chain links TRBV18 with TRBJ2-7, with 10 bases that match TRBD1. V lost 6 bases to trimming and J lost 3 bases; unmatched junction nucleotides: 8. The CDR3 contains 15 residues. The germline V gene encodes CDR1 KGHSH and CDR2 LQKENI. CDR3 DNA: TGTGCCAGCTCTTCACCGAGGACAGGGGGCTACGAGCAGTACTTC. Its protein is CASSSPRTGGYEQYF.

To note about this clone: The identical CDR3 is also encoded by other nucleotide sequences in the sample. The chain combines TRBV11-2 with TRBJ2-1, with D tentatively TRBD2 (5 bases). Trimming removed 1 base from V and 2 bases from J, with 9 bases in between. The CDR3 contains 15 residues. Germline V gene sequence: CDR1 SGHAT, CDR2 FQNNGV. As DNA, the CDR3 is TGTGCCAGCAGCTTAGCTCGGGATCCCTACAATGAGCAGTTCTTC. Protein sequence: CASSLARDPYNEQFF.

The rearrangement joins TRBV7-9 to TRBJ1-6; D remains unclear. Between the trimmed V and J ends, which lost 0 bases and 5 bases, there was a span of 5 bases. The germline V gene has CDR1 SEHNR and CDR2 FQNEAQ (reference sequence). The CDR3 covers 14 residues. In DNA, the CDR3 is TGTGCCAGCAGCTTAGCTATTGATAATTCACCCCTCCACTTT. Encoded protein: CASSLAIDNSPLHF.

This chain connects TRBV14 to TRBJ2-1, with 12 positions matching TRBD2. CDR3 length: 16 residues. CDR1 is SGHDN, CDR2 FVKESK, per germline. V trimming: 4 bases; J trimming: 6 bases; junction bases outside the gene matches: 7. CDR3 nucleotide sequence: TGTGCCAGCAGCCGATTCGGACTAGCGGGAACCAATGAGCAGTTCTTC. It codes for CASSRFGLAGTNEQFF.

CDR3 nucleotides: TGTGCCAGCAGCCCCGGACACCCGAACACTGAAGCTTTCTTT. Translating gives CASSPGHPNTEAFF. This chain links TRBV7-2 with TRBJ1-1, with D possibly TRBD1 on 5 matching bases. Germline CDR1 is SGHTA and CDR2 is FQGNSA. V was trimmed by 5 bases and J by 1 base, leaving 11 bases between them. The CDR3 sequence is 14 residues long.